This T cell receptor (beta chain) appears in the sequencing data of a study of blood T cell repertoires in COVID-19. As for the study in general: T cells, B-cell-depleted T cells, or PBMCs supplied cDNA or gDNA.

Data came from immunoSEQ multiplex PCR; TCRdb stores just in-frame clones and leaves some out. The table includes around 250,000 clones, about 88% detected once. CDR1 and CDR2 from the germline V gene are SGHRS and YFSETQ. The CDR3 contains 14 residues. Trimming stripped 1 base from V and 3 bases from J, with 11 bases between. Sequenced: peripheral blood. This receptor was identified in a woman between 70 and 85 years old with active or convalescent COVID-19. J is TRBJ2-7 and V is TRBV5-1; D might be TRBD1 (6 bases). The CDR3 protein is CASSLLPDSYEQYF. The CDR3 DNA reads as TGCGCCAGCAGCTTGCTTCCGGACAGCTACGAGCAGTACTTC. Full variable domain (missing parts from reference TRBV5-1 and TRBJ2-7): KAGVTQTPRYLIKTRGQQVTLSCSPISGHRSVSWYQQTPGQGLQFLFEYFSETQRNKGNFPGRFSGRQFSNSRSEMNVSTLELGDSALYLCASSLLPDSYEQYFGPGTRLTVT.